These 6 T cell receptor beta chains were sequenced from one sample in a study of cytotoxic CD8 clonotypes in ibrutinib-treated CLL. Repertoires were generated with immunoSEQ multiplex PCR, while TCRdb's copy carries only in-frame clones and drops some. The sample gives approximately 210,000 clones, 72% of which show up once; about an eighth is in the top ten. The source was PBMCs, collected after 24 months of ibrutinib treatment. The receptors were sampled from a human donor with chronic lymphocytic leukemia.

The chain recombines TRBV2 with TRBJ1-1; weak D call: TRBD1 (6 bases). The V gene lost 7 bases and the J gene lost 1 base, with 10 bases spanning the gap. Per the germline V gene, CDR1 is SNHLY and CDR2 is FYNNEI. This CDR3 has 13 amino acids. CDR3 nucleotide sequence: TGTGCCAGCATCCGGGACACGAACACTGAAGCTTTCTTT. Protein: CASIRDTNTEAFF.

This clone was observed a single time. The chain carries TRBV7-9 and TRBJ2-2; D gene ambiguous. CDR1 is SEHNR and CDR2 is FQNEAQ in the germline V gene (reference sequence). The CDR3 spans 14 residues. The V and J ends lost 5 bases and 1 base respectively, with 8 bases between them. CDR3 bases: TGTGCCAGCAGCCTCGCTTTGAACACCGGGGAGCTGTTTTTT. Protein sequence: CASSLALNTGELFF. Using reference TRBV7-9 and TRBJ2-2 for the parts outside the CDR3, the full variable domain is DTGVSQNPRHKITKRGQNVTFRCDPISEHNRLYWYRQTLGQGPEFLTYFQNEAQLEKSRLLSDRFSAERPKGSFSTLEIQRTEQGDSAMYLCASSLALNTGELFFGEGSRLTVL.

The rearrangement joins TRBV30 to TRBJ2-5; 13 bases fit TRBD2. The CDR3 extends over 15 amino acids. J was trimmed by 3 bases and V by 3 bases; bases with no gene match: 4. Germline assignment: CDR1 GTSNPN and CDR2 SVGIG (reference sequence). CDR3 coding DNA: TGTGCCTGGAGAACTAGCGGGAGGGAGAAAGAGACCCAGTACTTC. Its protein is CAWRTSGREKETQYF.

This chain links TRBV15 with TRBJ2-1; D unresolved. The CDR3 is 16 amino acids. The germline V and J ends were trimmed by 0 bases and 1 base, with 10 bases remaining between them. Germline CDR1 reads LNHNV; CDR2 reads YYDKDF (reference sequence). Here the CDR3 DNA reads TGTGCCACCAGCAGAGATGTGGCTGCTTCCTACAATGAGCAGTTCTTC. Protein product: CATSRDVAASYNEQFF. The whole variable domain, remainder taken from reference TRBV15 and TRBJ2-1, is DAMVIQNPRYQVTQFGKPVTLSCSQTLNHNVMYWYQQKSSQAPKLLFHYYDKDFNNEADTPDNFQSRRPNTSFCFLDIRSPGLGDTAMYLCATSRDVAASYNEQFFGPGTRLTVL.

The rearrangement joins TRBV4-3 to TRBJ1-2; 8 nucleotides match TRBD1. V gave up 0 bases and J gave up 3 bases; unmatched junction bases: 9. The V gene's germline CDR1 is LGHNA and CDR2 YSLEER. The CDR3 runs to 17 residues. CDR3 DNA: TGCGCCAGCAGCCAAGAGTGGGGACAGGCGGGGGACTATGGCTACACCTTC. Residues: CASSQEWGQAGDYGYTF.

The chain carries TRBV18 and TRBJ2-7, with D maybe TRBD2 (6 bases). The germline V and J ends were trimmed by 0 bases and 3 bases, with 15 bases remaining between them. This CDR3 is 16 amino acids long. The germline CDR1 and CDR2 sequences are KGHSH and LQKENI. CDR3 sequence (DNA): TGTGCCAGCTCACCACCCGGGACTTTATCTTACTACGAGCAGTACTTC. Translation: CASSPPGTLSYYEQYF.